Presented here are 9 T cell receptor beta chains from one specimen sequenced in a study of T cell responses to AZD1222 COVID-19 vaccine. Method: immunoSEQ multiplex PCR; TCRdb's copy keeps in-frame clones and lacks some. The sample holds 95,000 to 150,000 clones, about 90% seen once. This material consisted of peripheral blood, taken on day 0 of AZD1222 vaccination. Receptors originate from an adult in good health.

The V and J genes are TRBV4-1 and TRBJ2-1, with 13 bases lining up with TRBD2. Germline CDR1 is MGHRA and CDR2 is YSYEKL. CDR3 length: 17 residues. V was pared by 4 bases and J by 9 bases, with 12 bases of the junction left unmatched. Here the CDR3 reads CASSRSQTSGRAGEQFF. Here the CDR3 DNA reads TGCGCCAGCAGCCGAAGCCAAACTAGCGGGAGGGCGGGTGAGCAGTTCTTC.

The V call is TRBV29-1, the J call TRBJ2-7, with D unclear. CDR1 and CDR2 (germline): SQVTM, ANQGSEA. This CDR3 is 16 amino acids long. V lost 0 bases, J lost 0 bases, and 15 bases lay in between. CDR3 protein: CSVEEVTVYDSYEQYF. The CDR3 nucleotides are TGCAGCGTTGAAGAGGTGACTGTCTACGACTCCTACGAGCAGTACTTC.

J is TRBJ1-1 and V is TRBV5-6, with D hard to call. Germline loops: CDR1 SGHDT, CDR2 YYEEEE. The CDR3 loop spans 15 amino acids. V was trimmed by 4 bases and J by 3 bases, leaving 16 bases between them. The CDR3: CASSTTETEDTEAFF. The CDR3 DNA follows: TGTGCCAGCAGCACAACAGAAACCGAGGACACTGAAGCTTTCTTT. Together with reference TRBV5-6 and TRBJ1-1, the CDR3 gives the full variable domain: DAGVTQSPTHLIKTRGQQVTLRCSPKSGHDTVSWYQQALGQGPQFIFQYYEEEERQRGNFPDRFSGHQFPNYSSELNVNALLLGDSALYLCASSTTETEDTEAFFGQGTRLTVV.

This clone was picked up a small number of times. The CDR3, as DNA: TGTGCCAGCAGCTCCCTAGCGGGAGTATCCGAGCAGTACTTC. As protein: CASSSLAGVSEQYF. J is TRBJ2-7 and V is TRBV7-2, with 10 bases that match TRBD2. Germline V gene sequence: CDR1 SGHTA, CDR2 FQGNSA. V lost 4 bases, J lost 6 bases, and 6 bases stayed unmatched. CDR3 length: 14 amino acids.

This chain links TRBV4-2 with TRBJ1-4; D remains ambiguous. V was pared by 1 base and J by 8 bases, with 8 bases between. This CDR3 comprises 13 residues. Germline CDR1 and CDR2: LGHNA and YNFKEQ. This chain's CDR3 is CASSQGFTEKLFF. CDR3 bases: TGTGCCAGCAGCCAAGGTTTTACAGAAAAACTGTTTTTT.

The chain joins TRBV5-5 to TRBJ1-2, with D hard to call. The length of the CDR3 is 15 residues. Trimming stripped 0 bases from V and 6 bases from J, with 15 bases between. Germline-derived CDR1 and CDR2 are SGHKS and YYEKEE (reference sequence). DNA for the CDR3: TGTGCCAGCAGCTTGGCTGGTCCGGGTTTGAATGGCTACACCTTC. Protein product: CASSLAGPGLNGYTF.

V usage is TRBV27 and J usage is TRBJ2-7; D is perhaps TRBD2 (6 bases). Trimming stripped 5 bases from V and 3 bases from J, with 17 bases between. The CDR3 contains 15 residues. Germline loops: CDR1 MNHEY, CDR2 SMNVEV (reference sequence). CDR3 region: CASSPSPGSVYEQYF. The CDR3 DNA is TGTGCCAGCAGTCCCTCTCCCGGGAGTGTCTACGAGCAGTACTTC.

Here the CDR3 reads CASSLALDPQETQYF. The CDR3 DNA reads as TGTGCCAGCAGCCTCGCGTTGGATCCACAAGAGACCCAGTACTTC. This chain connects TRBV5-6 to TRBJ2-5, with D unresolved. The CDR3 has 15 amino acids. The germline gives CDR1 SGHDT, CDR2 YYEEEE. V lost 4 bases to trimming and J lost 2 bases, with 15 bases between them.

This chain links TRBV6-5 with TRBJ1-1; tentative D call: TRBD1 (6 bases). The V gene's germline CDR1 is MNHEY and CDR2 SVGAGI. Trimming stripped 6 bases from V and 5 bases from J, with 16 bases between. This CDR3 contains 14 residues. CDR3 DNA sequence: TGTGCCAGCAGGAGCGGGACACCCAGGACTGAAGCTTTCTTT. It is translated as CASRSGTPRTEAFF.